These T cell receptor beta chains were read from a single sample in a study of blood T cell repertoires in COVID-19. The protocol was immunoSEQ multiplex PCR, while the TCRdb copy is restricted to in-frame clones and leaves out a portion. The sample has approximately 61,000 clones, around 80% seen once. The source material was peripheral blood. These receptors all come from a woman between 65 and 79 years old with acute or convalescent COVID-19. Both conserved end residues are part of each CDR3. D genes are given only for firm matches. A row's size may be missing; if present it is once, few, many or a size class.

cdr3_aa,cdr3_nt,d_call,v_call,j_call,clone_size
CASSQDPAGELFF,TGTGCCAGCAGCCAAGACCCAGCCGGGGAGCTGTTTTTT,-,TRBV14,TRBJ2-2,once
CASSLGGDHDEQYF,TGTGCCAGCAGCTTAGGGGGGGATCACGACGAGCAGTACTTC,-,TRBV7-9,TRBJ2-7,-
CASGLLLRGGLASYSTDTQYF,TGTGCTAGTGGTTTGCTACTCCGTGGAGGACTAGCTTCTTATAGCACAGATACGCAGTATTTT,TRBD2,TRBV12-5,TRBJ2-3,-
CASSRGTPSNYGYTF,TGTGCCAGCAGTCGCGGGACCCCGTCTAACTATGGCTACACCTTC,-,TRBV28,TRBJ1-2,-
CASIEIGARETQYF,TGTGCCAGCATCGAAATAGGGGCCCGGGAGACCCAGTACTTC,-,TRBV5-6,TRBJ2-5,-
CASHLGLASGGELFF,TGCGCCAGCCATTTGGGACTAGCTTCTGGCGGGGAGCTGTTTTTT,TRBD2,TRBV5-1,TRBJ2-2,few
CASKRQVEDTQYF,TGTGCCAGTAAGCGACAGGTCGAAGATACGCAGTATTTT,-,TRBV19,TRBJ2-3,once
CASSLRSSPEQYF,TGTGCCAGCAGTTTAAGGTCTAGCCCCGAGCAGTACTTC,-,TRBV12-3/TRBV12-4,TRBJ2-7,-
CASRGQGINYGYTF,TGTGCCAGCAGGGGACAGGGTATCAACTATGGCTACACCTTC,TRBD1,TRBV3-1/TRBV3-2,TRBJ1-2,-
CASSHSDQPQHF,TGTGCCAGCAGCCACAGCGATCAGCCCCAGCATTTT,-,TRBV3-1/TRBV3-2,TRBJ1-5,-
CASSGTGGRQETQYF,TGTGCCAGCAGTGGGACAGGGGGCCGTCAAGAGACCCAGTACTTC,TRBD1,TRBV6-6,TRBJ2-5,once
CASSQVSGTSGGLYEQYF,TGTGCCAGCAGCCAAGTTTCAGGGACTAGCGGGGGATTATACGAGCAGTACTTC,TRBD2,TRBV14,TRBJ2-7,-
CASSLDYSYEQYF,TGTGCCAGCAGCTTAGACTACTCCTACGAGCAGTACTTC,-,TRBV7-9,TRBJ2-7,-
CASSVDRFGNTIYF,TGTGCCAGCAGCGTGGACAGGTTTGGAAACACCATATATTTT,TRBD1,TRBV9,TRBJ1-3,-
CASSLQGRRKLTTNEKLFF,TGTGCCAGCAGCTTGCAGGGGCGGAGAAAACTTACAACTAATGAAAAACTGTTTTTT,-,TRBV5-6,TRBJ1-4,few
CASSEGGSGRYF,TGTGCCAGCAGTGAAGGAGGGTCTGGACGCTATTTT,-,TRBV2,TRBJ2-3,-
CASSRTGGTYEQYF,TGTGCCAGCAGTAGGACAGGGGGAACCTACGAGCAGTACTTC,TRBD1,TRBV6-5,TRBJ2-7,-
CASSQGYGANVLTF,TGTGCCAGTAGTCAGGGTTATGGGGCCAACGTCCTGACTTTC,-,TRBV19,TRBJ2-6,few
CATSPDRSATNEKLFF,TGTGCCACCAGCCCGGACAGATCGGCAACTAATGAAAAACTGTTTTTT,-,TRBV15,TRBJ1-4,-
CASSLARTVRETQYF,TGTGCCAGCAGCTTAGCCAGGACTGTCCGAGAGACCCAGTACTTC,-,TRBV7-2,TRBJ2-5,-
CASSQNRDRVTGELFF,TGTGCCAGCAGCCAAAACCGGGACAGGGTCACCGGGGAGCTGTTTTTT,TRBD1,TRBV4-2,TRBJ2-2,once
CASRQGYNGKLFF,TGTGCCAGCCGCCAGGGGTATAATGGAAAACTGTTTTTT,-,TRBV11-2,TRBJ1-4,-
CASSEARGGTEAFF,TGTGCCAGCAGTGAAGCGCGGGGTGGTACTGAAGCTTTCTTT,-,TRBV6-1,TRBJ1-1,-
CASSSGRIWTSRAIQETQYF,TGCGCCAGCAGCTCCGGCCGAATATGGACTAGCCGGGCCATACAAGAGACCCAGTACTTC,TRBD2,TRBV5-1,TRBJ2-5,once
CASSDRGNTGELFF,TGCGCCAGCAGCGACAGGGGAAACACCGGGGAGCTGTTTTTT,TRBD1,TRBV4-1,TRBJ2-2,medium-sized
CASSQGGIVGWEGEQYF,TGCGCCAGCAGCCAAGGGGGCATTGTAGGGTGGGAGGGTGAGCAGTACTTC,TRBD2,TRBV4-1,TRBJ2-7,-
CASSQRTSGETQYF,TGTGCCAGCAGTCAGAGGACTAGCGGGGAGACCCAGTACTTC,TRBD2,TRBV27,TRBJ2-5,-
CASRSPGHDNQPQHF,TGTGCCAGCAGATCTCCGGGACATGACAATCAGCCCCAGCATTTT,-,TRBV6-6,TRBJ1-5,-
CASSQPGTSGADTQYF,TGTGCCAGCTCACAACCGGGGACTAGCGGAGCAGATACGCAGTATTTT,TRBD2,TRBV18,TRBJ2-3,once
CASSGSGAPQETQYF,TGCGCCAGCAGTGGTAGCGGGGCACCCCAAGAGACCCAGTACTTC,TRBD2,TRBV10-2,TRBJ2-5,-
CASSQGITDTDTQYF,TGTGCCAGCAGCCAAGGTATCACAGATACAGATACGCAGTATTTT,-,TRBV14,TRBJ2-3,few
CASSGVNYGYTF,TGCGCCAGCAGTGGAGTAAACTATGGCTACACCTTC,-,TRBV10-2,TRBJ1-2,many
CASSELEESYEQYF,TGTGCCAGCAGTGAACTTGAGGAGTCCTACGAGCAGTACTTC,-,TRBV6-1,TRBJ2-7,-
CASSLATGGETQYF,TGTGCCAGCAGCTTAGCGACGGGGGGAGAGACCCAGTACTTC,TRBD2,TRBV7-6,TRBJ2-5,-
CASSQEGLRNEQFF,TGTGCCAGCTCACAGGAGGGACTAAGAAATGAGCAGTTCTTC,TRBD2,TRBV18,TRBJ2-1,-
CASSFPRTGEETQYF,TGCGCCAGCAGCTTCCCCCGGACAGGGGAAGAGACCCAGTACTTC,TRBD1,TRBV5-1,TRBJ2-5,-
CASSLSRLEEKLFF,TGTGCCAGCAGTTTGTCCCGCTTGGAGGAAAAACTGTTTTTT,-,TRBV6-2/TRBV6-3,TRBJ1-4,-
CASSPQLAGGPGETQYF,TGTGCCAGCAGCCCTCAACTAGCGGGGGGGCCGGGAGAGACCCAGTACTTC,TRBD2,TRBV4-2,TRBJ2-5,-
CASSLPGTGRTGEQYF,TGTGCCAGCAGCCTCCCTGGGACAGGGCGAACGGGTGAGCAGTACTTC,TRBD1,TRBV5-4,TRBJ2-7,-